These 16 T cell receptor beta chains originate from one sample sequenced in a study of blood T cells in healthy people across ages (dated by TCRdb to the mid-2010s). Receptor libraries were prepared by 5' RACE. Reads for this sample came from an Illumina HiSeq 2500. The second PCR ran for about 7 to 11 cycles and used a J-beta primer mix along with a sample-barcoded 5' primer. The public reads were run again by TCRdb, first through fastp at Q25 and then through MiXCR, and only productive beta chains were kept. Identical CDR3 protein sequences are pooled into one entry, listed with their most common genes and DNA. The sample table shows over a million distinct CDR3 sequences, and approximately 59% are seen once. The top ten constitute approximately 7% of the sample. Source material: blood. Every receptor here comes from a man between 18 and 35 years old in good health.

The chain recombines TRBV4-2 with TRBJ2-7; D tentatively fits TRBD1 or TRBD2 (5 bases each). The V and J ends lost 0 bases and 0 bases respectively, with 12 bases between them. CDR3 length: 16 residues. The germline V gene encodes CDR1 LGHNA and CDR2 YNFKEQ. CDR3 amino acids: CASSQETLGVSYEQYF. CDR3 bases: TGTGCCAGCAGCCAAGAGACCCTGGGGGTCTCCTACGAGCAGTACTTC.

The sample holds a few counts of this clonotype. The rearrangement links TRBV20-1 to TRBJ1-2, with D uncertain. Trimming left V 1 base short and J 0 bases short, with 3 bases between. Germline values: CDR1 DFQATT, CDR2 SNEGSKA (reference sequence). The length of the CDR3 is 12 residues. The chain's CDR3 is CSARGANYGYTF. The CDR3 nucleotides read TGCAGTGCTAGAGGAGCTAACTATGGCTACACCTTC.

V and J are TRBV6-1 and TRBJ2-2; D is perhaps TRBD2 (6 bases). Trimming removed 5 bases from V and 3 bases from J, with 22 bases in between. Germline V gives CDR1 MNHNS, CDR2 SASEGT. The CDR3 is 18 amino acids. Here the CDR3 DNA reads TGTGCCAGCAGTCCCTCCTGGCGGGACCTGAGGCACACCGGGGAGCTGTTTTTT. Its protein is CASSPSWRDLRHTGELFF.

The chain has TRBV20-1 and TRBJ2-3; TRBD2 aligns across 14 bases. The J segment lost 5 bases and the V segment lost 5 bases, leaving 6 bases of the junction unmatched. CDR1 and CDR2 (germline): DFQATT, SNEGSKA (reference sequence). This CDR3 comprises 15 residues. In DNA, the CDR3 is TGCAGTGCTGGGACTAGCGGGAGCGGTGGAGATACGCAGTATTTT. It codes for CSAGTSGSGGDTQYF.

The sample holds one count of this clonotype. The genes are TRBV3-1 and TRBJ2-3; 10 nucleotides match TRBD2. The CDR3 totals 14 residues. V was clipped by 10 bases and J by 4 bases; unmatched bases: 8. Germline loops: CDR1 LGHDT, CDR2 YNNKEL (reference sequence). CDR3 DNA: TGTGCCAACAGAGCGGGAGGGATCGCAGATACGCAGTATTTT. It yields the protein CANRAGGIADTQYF.

The CDR3 sequence: CSVEGRLAGDVTDTQYF. DNA for the CDR3: TGCAGCGTTGAAGGAAGACTAGCGGGGGATGTGACAGATACGCAGTATTTT. The chain combines TRBV29-1 with TRBJ2-3; 12 bases align to TRBD2. The CDR3 contains 17 residues. Germline V CDR1 and CDR2: SQVTM, ANQGSEA. J was trimmed by 3 bases and V by 1 base; bases with no gene match: 8.

The chain carries TRBV28 and TRBJ1-5, with a weak D call TRBD1 (5 bases). Germline CDR1 reads MDHEN; CDR2 reads SYDVKM. The CDR3 has 15 residues. V was cut by 6 bases and J by 5 bases, with 17 bases left in between. The DNA of the CDR3 is TGTGCCAGCAGATCTTTCTCCCAGGGTTATCAGCCCCAGCATTTT. Encoded protein: CASRSFSQGYQPQHF.

A few counts support this clonotype. The V and J genes are TRBV10-3 and TRBJ2-7; 8 nucleotides align to TRBD2. This CDR3 comprises 13 residues. J gave up 4 bases and V 7 bases, and 6 bases lay outside the gene matches. CDR1 and CDR2 (germline): ENHRY, SYGVKD. The CDR3 DNA reads as TGTGCCATCAAGAGCGGGAGATCGTACGAGCAGTACTTC. Protein sequence: CAIKSGRSYEQYF.

In its sample, this clonotype was seen a few times. The chain couples TRBV25-1 to TRBJ2-1, with TRBD1 as a possible D gene (7 bases). The CDR3 runs 14 residues. The germline V gene has CDR1 MGHDK and CDR2 SYGVNS. The V end was cut by 6 bases, the J end by 6 bases, with 15 bases between. CDR3 sequence (DNA): TGTGCCAGCAGGGATTACAGGGGAGGCAATGAGCAGTTCTTC. Amino acid sequence: CASRDYRGGNEQFF.

The chain carries TRBV3-1 and TRBJ2-6, with D tentatively TRBD1 (6 bases). The CDR3 runs 17 residues. Germline loops: CDR1 LGHDT, CDR2 YNNKEL (reference sequence). Between the trimmed V and J ends, which lost 4 bases and 2 bases, there was a span of 15 bases. The CDR3 DNA follows: TGTGCCAGCAGCCTTAGAACAGGGCTCCCTGGGGCCAACGTCCTGACTTTC. Its protein product is CASSLRTGLPGANVLTF.

The chain is built from TRBV12-3 or TRBV12-4 and TRBJ1-1, with 8 bases identical to TRBD1. This CDR3 spans 17 amino acids. Trimming took 3 bases from V and 3 from J; bases not matched to a gene: 12. Here the CDR3 DNA reads TGTGCCAGCAGTTTTCGGACAGGGAGTGCCCTGGACACTGAAGCTTTCTTT. This gives the protein CASSFRTGSALDTEAFF.

The chain carries TRBV7-2 and TRBJ2-1, with 16 bases identical to TRBD2. Germline V gene sequence: CDR1 SGHTA, CDR2 FQGNSA. Germline trimming cut 2 bases from V and 1 base from J; bases unmatched to any gene: 8. The CDR3 runs 20 residues. The CDR3 coding sequence is TGTGCCAGCAGCTTACTGTTTGGGACTAGCGGGGGGGGGTCCTACAATGAGCAGTTCTTC. It codes for CASSLLFGTSGGGSYNEQFF.

This clonotype turned up a few times. The chain uses TRBV20-1 and TRBJ2-5; 8 bases match TRBD1. Losses at the gene ends were 6 bases for V and 1 base for J; bases not matched to a gene: 7. Germline V gives CDR1 DFQATT, CDR2 SNEGSKA (reference sequence). CDR3 length: 14 residues. CDR3 nucleotide sequence: TGCAGTGCACCGACAGGGGCCGTCCAAGAGACCCAGTACTTC. It specifies CSAPTGAVQETQYF.

The V call is TRBV12-3 or TRBV12-4, the J call TRBJ2-7; D gene unclear. V gave up 1 base and J gave up 6 bases, with 7 bases separating them. The CDR3 sequence is 12 residues long. The CDR3 region has the DNA TGTGCCAGCAGTTTAGACAAGCCCGAGCAGTACTTC. The encoded protein is CASSLDKPEQYF.

The rearrangement links TRBV20-1 to TRBJ2-3; 10 nucleotides align to TRBD2. The V gene's germline CDR1 is DFQATT and CDR2 SNEGSKA (reference sequence). The CDR3 extends over 17 amino acids. The J segment lost 3 bases and the V segment lost 0 bases, leaving 9 bases of the junction unmatched. CDR3 region: CSARDSAGGPSTDTQYF. The CDR3 DNA reads as TGCAGTGCTAGAGATTCAGCGGGGGGGCCGTCTACAGATACGCAGTATTTT.

The rearrangement links TRBV28 to TRBJ2-2; 9 bases align to TRBD1. CDR3 length: 18 residues. The germline V gene encodes CDR1 MDHEN and CDR2 SYDVKM. J lost 0 bases, V lost 6 bases, and 11 bases had no gene match. The chain's CDR3 is CASSFGTGIPSNTGELFF. CDR3 sequence (DNA): TGTGCCAGCAGCTTCGGGACAGGGATTCCCTCGAACACCGGGGAGCTGTTTTTT.